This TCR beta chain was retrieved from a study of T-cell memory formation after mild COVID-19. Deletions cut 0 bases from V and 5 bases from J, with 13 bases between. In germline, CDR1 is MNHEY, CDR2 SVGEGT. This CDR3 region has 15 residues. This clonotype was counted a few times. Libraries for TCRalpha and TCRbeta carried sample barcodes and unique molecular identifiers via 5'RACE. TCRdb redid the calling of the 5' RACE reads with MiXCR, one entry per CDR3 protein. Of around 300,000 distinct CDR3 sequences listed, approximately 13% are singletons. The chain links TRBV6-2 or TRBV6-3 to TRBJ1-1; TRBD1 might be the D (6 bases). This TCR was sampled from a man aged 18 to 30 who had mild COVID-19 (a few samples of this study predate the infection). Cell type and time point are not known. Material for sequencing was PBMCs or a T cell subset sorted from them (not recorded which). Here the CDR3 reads CASSYSRGGRTEAFF. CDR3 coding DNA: TGTGCCAGCAGTTACTCTCGGGGGGGCCGGACTGAAGCTTTCTTT.